One and the same sample provided the 32 T cell receptor beta chains below, sequenced in a study of immune evolution from preneoplasia to lung adenocarcinoma. Assay: immunoSEQ multiplex PCR; the TCRdb copy retains only in-frame clones and omits some. The repertoire holds under 5,500 clones, with approximately 84% as singletons. Input material: FFPE normal lung tissue adjacent to the tumor. These receptors originate from a person aged 45-69 years with lung adenocarcinoma.

V usage is TRBV7-8 and J usage is TRBJ2-7, with no clear D. CDR3 length equals 14 residues. Trimming removed 3 bases from V and 4 bases from J, with 13 bases in between. CDR1 is SGHVS, CDR2 FQNEAQ, per germline. The CDR3 loop reads CASSFNGLAYEQYF. Here the CDR3 DNA reads TGTGCCAGCAGCTTTAATGGTTTAGCTTACGAGCAGTACTTC.

This clone occurred once. The V gene is TRBV28, the J gene TRBJ1-1; 7 bases align to TRBD1. Germline-derived CDR1 and CDR2 are MDHEN and SYDVKM. J lost 0 bases, V lost 6 bases, and 7 bases had no gene match. The CDR3 loop spans 15 amino acids. DNA for the CDR3: TGTGCCAGCAGACATGGACAGGTCATGAACACTGAAGCTTTCTTT. It translates to CASRHGQVMNTEAFF.

V is TRBV5-5 and J is TRBJ1-4; TRBD1 aligns across 9 bases. The CDR3 extends over 17 amino acids. Per germline, CDR1 SGHKS and CDR2 YYEKEE (reference sequence). V gave up 0 bases and J gave up 8 bases; unmatched junction bases: 11. Written as DNA, the CDR3 is TGTGCCAGCAGCTTGGAATATGTGGGACAGGGAGGAGAAAAACTGTTTTTT. Translated, it gives CASSLEYVGQGGEKLFF.

The chain couples TRBV28 to TRBJ2-5; TRBD1 agrees at 7 bases. Trimming cost V 7 bases and J 4 bases; bases outside gene matches: 12. This CDR3 is 15 amino acids long. Germline CDR1 MDHEN, CDR2 SYDVKM. DNA for the CDR3: TGTGCCAGCAAACCTCTGGCGAGACAGGGAGAGACCCAGTACTTC. Encoded protein: CASKPLARQGETQYF.

The chain recombines TRBV7-9 with TRBJ1-1; no clear D. This CDR3 spans 14 amino acids. Trimming removed 2 bases at V and 0 bases at J, with 7 bases between. Germline V CDR1 and CDR2: SEHNR, FQNEAQ (reference sequence). CDR3 in DNA: TGTGCCAGCAGCTTAACCAGCCTGAACACTGAAGCTTTCTTT. Its translation is CASSLTSLNTEAFF. The variable domain in full, with the rest retrieved from reference TRBV7-9 and TRBJ1-1, is DTGVSQNPRHKITKRGQNVTFRCDPISEHNRLYWYRQTLGQGPEFLTYFQNEAQLEKSRLLSDRFSAERPKGSFSTLEIQRTEQGDSAMYLCASSLTSLNTEAFFGQGTRLTVV.

The chain combines TRBV28 with TRBJ2-3, with 12 nucleotides matching TRBD2. Per germline, CDR1 MDHEN and CDR2 SYDVKM. This CDR3 has 15 amino acids. Germline trimming cut 5 bases from V and 8 bases from J; bases unmatched to any gene: 8. In nucleotides, the CDR3 is TGTGCCAGCAGTAAACTAGCGGGGGGCGTGGGTACGCAGTATTTT. It encodes CASSKLAGGVGTQYF.

V usage is TRBV5-6 and J usage is TRBJ1-2, with unresolved D. V dropped 5 bases and J dropped 4 bases, with 18 bases sitting between them. The CDR3 is made up of 15 amino acids. CDR1 is SGHDT and CDR2 is YYEEEE in the germline V gene. The CDR3 region has the DNA TGTGCCAGCAGGGCGGCGAACCGATGGGCCTATGGCTACACCTTC. It is translated as CASRAANRWAYGYTF.

The chain recombines TRBV5-4 with TRBJ1-4, with 11 bases that match TRBD1. V dropped 3 bases and J dropped 7; count of bases not matched to a gene: 2. The CDR3 runs 14 residues. CDR1 and CDR2 from the germline V gene are SGHNT and YYREEE (reference sequence). The CDR3 DNA sequence: TGTGCCAGCAGCTGGGACAGGGGGGGTGAAAAACTGTTTTTT. This sequence encodes CASSWDRGGEKLFF.

The chain uses TRBV4-2 and TRBJ2-7; a weak D match, TRBD2 (6 bases). The ends were cut back, 0 bases at V and 0 bases at J, with 9 bases in the middle. Germline loops: CDR1 LGHNA, CDR2 YNFKEQ. The CDR3 extends over 15 amino acids. CDR3 bases: TGTGCCAGCAGCCAAGATCACGGGAGCTCCTACGAGCAGTACTTC. It specifies CASSQDHGSSYEQYF.

The chain carries TRBV10-3 and TRBJ2-1, with D uncertain. This CDR3 contains 15 residues. Germline assignment: CDR1 ENHRY and CDR2 SYGVKD. Trimming stripped 4 bases from V and 0 bases from J, with 10 bases between. CDR3 sequence reads: CAISASSFSYNEQFF. The CDR3 nucleotides read TGTGCCATCAGTGCTAGTTCTTTCTCCTACAATGAGCAGTTCTTC.

V usage is TRBV6-5 and J usage is TRBJ2-1, with 7 bases matching TRBD2. V dropped 5 bases and J dropped 6; count of bases not matched to a gene: 10. CDR3 length equals 15 residues. CDR1 is MNHEY, CDR2 SVGAGI, per germline. The CDR3: CASSRAGTIGNEQFF. The CDR3 nucleotides read TGTGCCAGCAGTCGTGCCGGGACTATAGGCAATGAGCAGTTCTTC.

V gene TRBV4-1 combines with J gene TRBJ2-3; TRBD1 might be the D (6 bases). The CDR3 totals 17 residues. V was clipped by 0 bases and J by 5 bases, with 18 bases between them. CDR1 and CDR2 from the germline V gene are MGHRA and YSYEKL. The CDR3 DNA sequence: TGCGCCAGCAGCCAAGATCATCTCGCTTCAGGGGTAGATACGCAGTATTTT. It is translated as CASSQDHLASGVDTQYF.

As concerns this clone: Other DNA sequences in the sample encode the same CDR3. The gene calls are TRBV7-2 and TRBJ2-7; TRBD2 aligns across 11 bases. The V gene end was trimmed by 5 bases and the J gene end by 2 bases; junction bases not matched to a gene: 5. Germline values: CDR1 SGHTA, CDR2 FQGNSA. The CDR3 is 15 residues long. The CDR3 DNA reads TGTGCCAGCAGCCCCCGACTAGCGGGGCCCTACGAGCAGTACTTC. This gives the protein CASSPRLAGPYEQYF.

V is TRBV28 and J is TRBJ2-2, with TRBD1 identical over 8 bases. The V segment lost 6 bases and the J segment 1 base; nucleotides outside the gene matches: 7. CDR1 and CDR2 (germline): MDHEN, SYDVKM. The CDR3 length is 16 residues. The CDR3 DNA sequence: TGTGCCAGCAGCTCCTACAGGGGGAAGAACACCGGGGAGCTGTTTTTT. Its protein product is CASSSYRGKNTGELFF.

The J gene is TRBJ1-2, the V gene TRBV27, with unresolved D. The CDR3 is 13 amino acids. From germline, CDR1 is MNHEY and CDR2 SMNVEV (reference sequence). Trimming stripped 0 bases from V and 7 bases from J, with 9 bases between. The CDR3 DNA is TGTGCCAGCAGTTTATCGTATTCGGGTGGCTACACCTTC. Translating gives CASSLSYSGGYTF.

The chain carries TRBV29-1 and TRBJ2-1, with TRBD2 matching over 11 bases. This CDR3 is 14 amino acids long. Germline CDR1 SQVTM, CDR2 ANQGSEA. After removal of 4 bases from V and 4 bases from J, the junction contained 3 bases not matched to a gene. CDR3 amino acids: CSVGGLAVYNEQFF. The DNA of the CDR3 is TGCAGCGTTGGGGGACTAGCGGTTTACAATGAGCAGTTCTTC.

The chain is built from TRBV11-2 and TRBJ1-1; TRBD1 aligns across 8 bases. Unmatched junction bases numbered 5, after V lost 4 bases and J lost 1 base. Germline loops: CDR1 SGHAT, CDR2 FQNNGV. This CDR3 spans 15 amino acids. This CDR3 reads CASSWTGLGNTEAFF. DNA of the CDR3: TGTGCCAGCAGCTGGACAGGGCTAGGGAACACTGAAGCTTTCTTT.

This chain links TRBV29-1 with TRBJ1-2, with 7 positions matching TRBD1. V shed 5 bases and J 2 bases; nucleotides not matched to a gene: 14. Germline V gene sequence: CDR1 SQVTM, CDR2 ANQGSEA. The CDR3 length is 16 residues. Written as DNA, the CDR3 is TGCAGCGTTTGGGAACAAAACAGGGGTCTCAACTATGGCTACACCTTC. This sequence encodes CSVWEQNRGLNYGYTF.

This clone has just a few counts. The chain is built from TRBV6-6 and TRBJ2-7; D is ambiguous. Germline CDR1 is MNHNY and CDR2 is SVGAGI (reference sequence). The length of the CDR3 is 13 residues. V gave up 2 bases and J gave up 7 bases, with 12 bases separating them. The CDR3 region has the DNA TGTGCCAGCAGTTACGACCTTAGTAATGAGCAGTACTTC. Its translation: CASSYDLSNEQYF.

The CDR3 loop is CASSISREPTDTQYF. CDR3 coding DNA: TGTGCCAGTAGTATTAGCCGCGAGCCTACAGATACGCAGTATTTT. The rearrangement joins TRBV19 to TRBJ2-3; D remains unclear. Germline V gene data show CDR1 as LNHDA and CDR2 as SQIVND (reference sequence). The CDR3 extends over 15 amino acids. V lost 3 bases, J lost 3 bases, and 13 bases lay in between.

The chain couples TRBV27 to TRBJ2-3; D not resolved. Germline V gives CDR1 MNHEY, CDR2 SMNVEV (reference sequence). The CDR3 sequence is 15 residues long. V was clipped by 8 bases and J by 1 base, with 16 bases between them. CDR3 residues: CASARRSGGTDTQYF. CDR3 nucleotide sequence: TGTGCCAGCGCCAGAAGAAGTGGGGGCACAGATACGCAGTATTTT.

V and J are TRBV28 and TRBJ2-6; a possible D gene is TRBD2 (5 bases). Germline CDR1 MDHEN, CDR2 SYDVKM. The CDR3 loop spans 17 amino acids. Trimming cost V 5 bases and J 3 bases, with 17 bases left between them. CDR3 amino acids: CASSKIGGGFGANVLTF. CDR3 sequence (DNA): TGTGCCAGCAGTAAGATAGGCGGAGGATTTGGGGCCAACGTCCTGACTTTC. Based on the CDR3 plus reference TRBV28 and TRBJ2-6, the full variable domain is DVKVTQSSRYLVKRTGEKVFLECVQDMDHENMFWYRQDPGLGLRLIYFSYDVKMKEKGDIPEGYSVSREKKERFSLILESASTNQTSMYLCASSKIGGGFGANVLTFGAGSRLTVL.

This clone has just a few counts. The chain recombines TRBV19 with TRBJ2-1; 9 positions agree with TRBD2. After removal of 3 bases from V and 8 bases from J, the junction contained 5 bases not matched to a gene. Germline loops: CDR1 LNHDA, CDR2 SQIVND (reference sequence). There are 14 residues in the CDR3. CDR3 DNA: TGTGCCAGTAGTATTGGACTAGCGAGCGATGAGCAGTTCTTC. It codes for CASSIGLASDEQFF.

The chain recombines TRBV10-3 with TRBJ1-2, with 7 positions matching TRBD1. The CDR3 sequence is 13 residues long. CDR1 is ENHRY, CDR2 SYGVKD, per germline. V lost 8 bases to trimming and J lost 5 bases; unmatched junction nucleotides: 8. CDR3 nucleotides: TGTGCCATCGGGGGACAGATAAATTATGGCTACACCTTC. Its translation is CAIGGQINYGYTF.

The gene calls are TRBV11-2 and TRBJ2-5; a possible D gene is TRBD1 (5 bases). V dropped 5 bases and J dropped 5 bases, with 12 bases sitting between them. This CDR3 is 13 amino acids long. Germline lookup yields CDR1 SGHAT and CDR2 FQNNGV. The CDR3 bases are TGTGCCAGCAGCATAGGGGTGAGGGAGACCCAGTACTTC. Protein product: CASSIGVRETQYF.

The CDR3 region has the DNA TGTGCCAGCACGTCTAGGATGGACTACGAGCAGTACTTC. It codes for CASTSRMDYEQYF. This chain connects TRBV6-5 to TRBJ2-7; no firm D call. Looked up from germline, CDR1 is MNHEY and CDR2 is SVGAGI. The V end lost 7 bases, the J end lost 3 bases, and 13 bases lay between the germline ends. The CDR3 totals 13 residues.

Here the CDR3 reads CASSFSGPGNEQFF. Here the CDR3 DNA reads TGCGCCAGCAGCTTTTCGGGACCCGGCAATGAGCAGTTCTTC. V usage is TRBV5-1 and J usage is TRBJ2-1; D might be TRBD1 or TRBD2, each matching 5 bases. V was clipped by 2 bases and J by 6 bases, with 12 bases between them. CDR1 and CDR2 from the germline V gene are SGHRS and YFSETQ. The CDR3 covers 14 residues.

In nucleotides, the CDR3 is TGTGCCAGCAGTTTCAGGTGGGAAGGAGTTAATGAGCAGTTCTTC. Translation gives CASSFRWEGVNEQFF. V and J are TRBV27 and TRBJ2-1; D is uncertain. V lost 3 bases, J lost 7 bases, and 16 bases lay in between. The CDR3 extends over 15 amino acids. In germline, CDR1 is MNHEY, CDR2 SMNVEV (reference sequence).

This chain links TRBV28 with TRBJ1-6; D is unclear. V was shortened by 4 bases and J by 6 bases, with 7 bases between the two germline ends. CDR3 length: 13 amino acids. Germline V gene data show CDR1 as MDHEN and CDR2 as SYDVKM. Here the CDR3 DNA reads TGTGCCAGCAGTTCGGACGGTAATTCACCCCTCCACTTT. Its translation: CASSSDGNSPLHF.

This chain links TRBV19 with TRBJ2-7; D may correspond to TRBD1 or TRBD2 (5 bases each). The V end was cut by 4 bases, the J end by 0 bases, with 16 bases between. CDR3 length: 16 amino acids. Germline assignment: CDR1 LNHDA and CDR2 SQIVND (reference sequence). CDR3 region: CASSTTRRGPSYEQYF. The CDR3 coding sequence is TGTGCCAGTAGTACCACGCGACGGGGACCCTCCTACGAGCAGTACTTC. Full variable domain (outside the CDR3, taken from reference TRBV19 and TRBJ2-7): DGGITQSPKYLFRKEGQNVTLSCEQNLNHDAMYWYRQDPGQGLRLIYYSQIVNDFQKGDIAEGYSVSREKKESFPLTVTSAQKNPTAFYLCASSTTRRGPSYEQYFGPGTRLTVT.

V is TRBV6-1 and J is TRBJ2-1; TRBD2 agrees at 9 bases. Trimming at V came to 2 bases and at J to 4 bases, leaving 6 bases not matched to a gene. This CDR3 region has 16 residues. From germline, CDR1 is MNHNS and CDR2 SASEGT. The CDR3 sequence is CASSEIVAGAYNEQFF. CDR3 in DNA: TGTGCCAGCAGTGAAATTGTAGCGGGGGCTTACAATGAGCAGTTCTTC.

The chain recombines TRBV10-2 with TRBJ2-1; TRBD1 might be the D (6 bases). Germline lookup yields CDR1 WSHSY and CDR2 SAAADI. V dropped 2 bases and J dropped 2 bases, with 19 bases sitting between them. CDR3 length: 18 amino acids. CDR3 DNA sequence: TGCGCCAGCAGTGAGGGGGTAAGGGGGAGAAGGACCTACAATGAGCAGTTCTTC. Encoded protein: CASSEGVRGRRTYNEQFF.